This entry lists 7 T cell receptor beta chains sequenced from one sample in a study of beta chain features in type 1 diabetes. No antigen has been identified for these receptors. The study, taken as a whole, reports: TCRB CDR3s were moderately but significantly shorter in Type 1 diabetes patients in all four CD4+ subsets.

Reverse transcription of all isolated RNA meant that expressed TCRB transcripts were sequenced. Sequenced by immunoSEQ multiplex PCR; TCRdb stores in-frame clones only, minus some. The data hold roughly 340,000 clones, with 13% observed a single time. The sequenced sample was naive CD4+ T cells from blood. The receptor set was obtained from a woman aged 18-29 years with type 1 diabetes.

In its sample, this clone was seen a few times. This chain joins TRBV29-1 and TRBJ2-1, with TRBD2 matching over 10 bases. V gave up 3 bases and J gave up 9 bases; unmatched junction bases: 5. The CDR3 is made up of 13 amino acids. Per germline, CDR1 SQVTM and CDR2 ANQGSEA. CDR3 protein: CSVDQREGSEQFF. DNA of the CDR3: TGCAGCGTTGACCAGCGGGAGGGCTCTGAGCAGTTCTTC.

Here the CDR3 reads CASSQRGLAGNEQFF. In DNA form, the CDR3 reads TGTGCCAGCAGCCAACGGGGACTAGCGGGCAATGAGCAGTTCTTC. The chain combines TRBV7-9 with TRBJ2-1; TRBD2 matches 12 bases. The CDR3 loop spans 15 amino acids. Trimming removed 5 bases from V and 6 bases from J; junction bases left unmatched: 5. Germline loops: CDR1 SEHNR, CDR2 FQNEAQ (reference sequence). The full variable domain, in which reference TRBV7-9 and TRBJ2-1 provide the parts outside the CDR3, is DTGVSQNPRHKITKRGQNVTFRCDPISEHNRLYWYRQTLGQGPEFLTYFQNEAQLEKSRLLSDRFSAERPKGSFSTLEIQRTEQGDSAMYLCASSQRGLAGNEQFFGPGTRLTVL.

This rearrangement joins TRBV27 to TRBJ2-2; 9 bases are a match to TRBD2. The junction had 8 bases not matched to a gene; V was cut back by 6 bases and J by 6 bases. The CDR3 loop spans 15 amino acids. Per the germline V gene, CDR1 is MNHEY and CDR2 is SMNVEV (reference sequence). The CDR3 DNA is TGTGCCAGCAGCTTCGGACTAGCGTCATCCGGGGAGCTGTTTTTT. As protein: CASSFGLASSGELFF.

The chain combines TRBV28 with TRBJ1-5; TRBD1 is a possible D gene (6 bases). Germline lookup yields CDR1 MDHEN and CDR2 SYDVKM. The CDR3 length is 14 residues. V was pared by 7 bases and J by 2 bases, with 12 bases between. Here the CDR3 reads CASNRGWGNQPQHF. For the CDR3, the DNA is TGTGCCAGCAATAGGGGGTGGGGCAATCAGCCCCAGCATTTT.

This CDR3 is CASSLGSSYEQYV. The CDR3 DNA is TGTGCCAGCAGCTTGGGTAGCTCCTACGAGCAGTACGTC. V usage is TRBV5-4 and J usage is TRBJ2-7; no definite D call. The CDR3 is 13 amino acids. The germline gives CDR1 SGHNT, CDR2 YYREEE (reference sequence). The V and J ends lost 0 bases and 0 bases respectively, with 4 bases between them.

V gene TRBV11-3 combines with J gene TRBJ2-1; TRBD2 matches 11 bases. The CDR3 contains 16 residues. Per the germline V gene, CDR1 is SGHNT and CDR2 is YENEEA. With V trimmed by 2 bases and J by 7 bases, 7 bases remained unmatched. The CDR3 bases are TGTGCCAGCAGCTTATTAGCGGGAGGGCCGGGGAATGAGCAGTTCTTC. This gives the protein CASSLLAGGPGNEQFF. Together with reference TRBV11-3 and TRBJ2-1, the CDR3 gives the full variable domain: EAGVVQSPRYKIIEKKQPVAFWCNPISGHNTLYWYLQNLGQGPELLIRYENEEAVDDSQLPKDRFSAERLKGVDSTLKIQPAELGDSAVYLCASSLLAGGPGNEQFFGPGTRLTVL.

The genes are TRBV30 and TRBJ2-1; D gene ambiguous. In germline, CDR1 is GTSNPN, CDR2 SVGIG (reference sequence). V was shortened by 4 bases and J by 2 bases, with 6 bases between the two germline ends. The CDR3 runs 12 residues. This CDR3 reads CAWKLTYNEQFF. The CDR3 region has the DNA TGTGCCTGGAAACTGACCTACAATGAGCAGTTCTTC.